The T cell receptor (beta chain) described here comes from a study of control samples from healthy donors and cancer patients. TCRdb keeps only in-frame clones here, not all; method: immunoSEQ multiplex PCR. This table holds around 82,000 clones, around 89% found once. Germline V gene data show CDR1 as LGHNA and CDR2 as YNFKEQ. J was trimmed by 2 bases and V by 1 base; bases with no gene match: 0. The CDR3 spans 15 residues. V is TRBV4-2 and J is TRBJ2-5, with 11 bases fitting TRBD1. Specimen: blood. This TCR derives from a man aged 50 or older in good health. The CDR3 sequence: CASSQGDRGQETQYF. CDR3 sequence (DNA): TGTGCCAGCAGCCAAGGGGACAGGGGGCAAGAGACCCAGTACTTC.